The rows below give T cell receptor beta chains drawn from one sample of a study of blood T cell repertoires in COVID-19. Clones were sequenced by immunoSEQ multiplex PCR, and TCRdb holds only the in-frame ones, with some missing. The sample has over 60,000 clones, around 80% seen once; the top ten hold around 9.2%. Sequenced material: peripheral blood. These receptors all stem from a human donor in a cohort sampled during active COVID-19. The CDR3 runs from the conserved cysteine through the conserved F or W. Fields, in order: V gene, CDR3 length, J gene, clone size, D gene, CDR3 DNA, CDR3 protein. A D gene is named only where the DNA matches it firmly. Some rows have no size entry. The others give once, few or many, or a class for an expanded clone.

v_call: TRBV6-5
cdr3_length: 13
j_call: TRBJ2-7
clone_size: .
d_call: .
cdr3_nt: TGTGCCAGCAGCATGGACACCACCTACGAGCAGTACTTC
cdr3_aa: CASSMDTTYEQYF

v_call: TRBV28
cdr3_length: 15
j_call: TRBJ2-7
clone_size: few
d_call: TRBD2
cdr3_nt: TGTGCCAGCAATACCGGGACTAGCGTTGCCTACGAGCAGTACTTC
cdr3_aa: CASNTGTSVAYEQYF

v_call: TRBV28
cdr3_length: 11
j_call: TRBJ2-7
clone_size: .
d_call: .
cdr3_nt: TGTGCCAGCAGCGGTGCCTACGAGCAGTACTTC
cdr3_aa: CASSGAYEQYF

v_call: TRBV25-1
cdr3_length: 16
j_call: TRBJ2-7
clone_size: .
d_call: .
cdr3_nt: TGTGCCAGCAGGGGAGGTGGGCTAGCGAACTCCTACGAGCAGTACTTC
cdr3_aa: CASRGGGLANSYEQYF

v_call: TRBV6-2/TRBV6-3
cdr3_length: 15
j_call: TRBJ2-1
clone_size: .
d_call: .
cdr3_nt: TGTGCCAGCAGTTACGAGTCAGAGGCCCACAATGAGCAGTTCTTC
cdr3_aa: CASSYESEAHNEQFF

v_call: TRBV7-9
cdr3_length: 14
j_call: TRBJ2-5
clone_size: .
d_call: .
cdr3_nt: TGTGCCAGCTCGCTCCTCCAGGGCCGAGAGACCCAGTACTTC
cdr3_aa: CASSLLQGRETQYF

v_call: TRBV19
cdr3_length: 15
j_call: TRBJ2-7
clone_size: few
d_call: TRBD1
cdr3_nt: TGTGCCAGTAGTCCACAGGGGAATCCGAACTACGAGCAGTACTTC
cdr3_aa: CASSPQGNPNYEQYF

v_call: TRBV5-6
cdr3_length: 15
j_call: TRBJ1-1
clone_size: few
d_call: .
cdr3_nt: TGTGCCAGCAGCTTCTGGGGCTCAGGGAACACTGAAGCTTTCTTT
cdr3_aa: CASSFWGSGNTEAFF

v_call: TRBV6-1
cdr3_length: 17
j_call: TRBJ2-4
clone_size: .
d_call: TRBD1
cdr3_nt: TGTGCCAGCAGTGGAACAGGGGATGGTCTAGCCAAAAACATTCAGTACTTC
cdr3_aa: CASSGTGDGLAKNIQYF

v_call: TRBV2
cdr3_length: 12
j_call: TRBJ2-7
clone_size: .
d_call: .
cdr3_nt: TGTGCCAGCAGTGAGACACTCTACGAGCAGTACTTC
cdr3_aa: CASSETLYEQYF

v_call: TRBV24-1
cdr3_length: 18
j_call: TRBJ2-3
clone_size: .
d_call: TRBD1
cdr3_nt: TGTGCCACCAGTGATCTAAAGCGGGACAGGGGAGGCGCAGATACGCAGTATTTT
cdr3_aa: CATSDLKRDRGGADTQYF

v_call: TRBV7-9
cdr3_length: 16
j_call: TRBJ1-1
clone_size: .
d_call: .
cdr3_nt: TGTGCCAGCAGCTCAACAGAGTCTGCAAGGGGAACTGAAGCTTTCTTT
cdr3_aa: CASSSTESARGTEAFF

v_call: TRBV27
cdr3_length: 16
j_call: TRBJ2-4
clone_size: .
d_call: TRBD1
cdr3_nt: TGTGCCAGCAGTTTATCTGCGACAGGGATTCCCAACATTCAGTACTTC
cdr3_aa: CASSLSATGIPNIQYF

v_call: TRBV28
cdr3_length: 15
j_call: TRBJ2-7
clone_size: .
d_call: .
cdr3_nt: TGTGCCAGCAGTTTTTCGGTAGCGGAACCCTACGAGCAGTACTTC
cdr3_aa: CASSFSVAEPYEQYF

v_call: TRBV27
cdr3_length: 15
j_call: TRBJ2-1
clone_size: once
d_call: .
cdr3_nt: TGTGCCAGCAAAATCGATGGGAGCTCCTACAATGAGCAGTTCTTC
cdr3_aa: CASKIDGSSYNEQFF

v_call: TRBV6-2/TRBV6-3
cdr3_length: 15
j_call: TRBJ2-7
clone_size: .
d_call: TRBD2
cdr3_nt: TGTGCCAGCAGTTACTCGACAGCGGGGACCTACGAGCAGTACTTC
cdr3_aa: CASSYSTAGTYEQYF

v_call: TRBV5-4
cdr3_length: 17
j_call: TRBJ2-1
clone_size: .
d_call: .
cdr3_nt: TGTGCCAGCAGCTTGGAGGGTAGCGCCTTTGCCTACAATGAGCAGTTCTTC
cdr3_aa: CASSLEGSAFAYNEQFF